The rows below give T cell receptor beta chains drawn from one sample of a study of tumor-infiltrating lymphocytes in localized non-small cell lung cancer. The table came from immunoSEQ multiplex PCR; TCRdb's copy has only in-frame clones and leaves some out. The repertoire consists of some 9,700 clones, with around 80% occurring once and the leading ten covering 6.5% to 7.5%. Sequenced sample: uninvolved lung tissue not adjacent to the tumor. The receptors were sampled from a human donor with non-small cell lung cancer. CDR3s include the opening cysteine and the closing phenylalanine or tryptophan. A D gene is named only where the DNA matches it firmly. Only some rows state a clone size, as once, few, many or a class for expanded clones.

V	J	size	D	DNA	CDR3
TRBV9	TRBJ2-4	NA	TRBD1	TGTGCCAGCAGCGTAGACAGGGGGGTAGGCAAAAACATTCAGTACTTC	CASSVDRGVGKNIQYF
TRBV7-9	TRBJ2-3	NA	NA	TGTGCCAGCAGCTTCCCAAATGAGGCAGATACGCAGTATTTT	CASSFPNEADTQYF
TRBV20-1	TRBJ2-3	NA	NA	TGCAGCTTCAGGGATCAAGATACGCAGTATTTT	CSFRDQDTQYF
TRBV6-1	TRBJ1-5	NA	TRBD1	TGTGCCAGCAGTGGAACCAGGGGGGGACAGCCCCAGCATTTT	CASSGTRGGQPQHF
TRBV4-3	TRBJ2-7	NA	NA	TGCGCCAGCAGCCAATCCACCGGGAGCTCCTACGAGCAGTACTTC	CASSQSTGSSYEQYF
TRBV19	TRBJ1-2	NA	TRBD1	TGTGCCAGCTCACCCGGACAGGCAGCTAACTATGGCTACACCTTC	CASSPGQAANYGYTF
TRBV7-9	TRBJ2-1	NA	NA	TGTGCCAGCAGCTTAGGCGTTGAGCAGTTCTTC	CASSLGVEQFF
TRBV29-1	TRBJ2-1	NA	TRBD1	TGCAGCCCTGTTTTTAGGGGGCAGTACAATGAGCAGTTCTTC	CSPVFRGQYNEQFF
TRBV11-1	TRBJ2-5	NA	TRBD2	TGTGCCAGCAGCCATTGGACTAGCGGGGGGGCCGCGGAGACCCAGTACTTC	CASSHWTSGGAAETQYF
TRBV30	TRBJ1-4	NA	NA	TGTGCCTGGGCAGGGCCCCCTCATGAAAAACTGTTTTTT	CAWAGPPHEKLFF
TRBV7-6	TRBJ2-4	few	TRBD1	TGTGCCAGCAGCTTAGAACCGGGACAGAAAAACATTCAGTACTTC	CASSLEPGQKNIQYF
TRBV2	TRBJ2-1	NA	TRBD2	TGTGCCAGCAGTCTCACTAGCGGGGGGGCCACTGAGCAGTTCTTC	CASSLTSGGATEQFF
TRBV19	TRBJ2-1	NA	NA	TGTGCCAGTAGTATACTGGGAAGGAATAATGAGCAGTTCTTC	CASSILGRNNEQFF
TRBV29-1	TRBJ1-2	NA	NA	TGCAGCGTTGGGCGAGAATCGGGAGGCTACACCTTC	CSVGRESGGYTF
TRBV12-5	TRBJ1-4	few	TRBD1	TGTGCTAGTGGTTTGGGGGACAGCACTAATGAAAAACTGTTTTTT	CASGLGDSTNEKLFF
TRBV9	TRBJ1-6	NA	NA	TGTGCCAGCAGCGTAGATCAGGCTCGGAATTCACCCCTCCACTTT	CASSVDQARNSPLHF
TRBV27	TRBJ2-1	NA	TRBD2	TGTGCCAGCAGTTTCGCCTGGGGTAGCGGGAGAAGGGAGCAGTTCTTC	CASSFAWGSGRREQFF
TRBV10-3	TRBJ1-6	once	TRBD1	TGTGCCATCAGGGGATCAGGGGGGTTCTCACCCCTCCACTTT	CAIRGSGGFSPLHF
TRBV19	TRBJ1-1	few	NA	TGTGCCAGTAGTATATTCAGTCAGTGGGCCTACACTGAAGCTTTCTTT	CASSIFSQWAYTEAFF
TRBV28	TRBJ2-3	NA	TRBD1	TGTGCCAGCAGCCACCGGGACAGGGGGCACCATACGCAGTATTTT	CASSHRDRGHHTQYF
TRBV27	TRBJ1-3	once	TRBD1	TGTGCCAGCAGTTTATACTCCCGACAGGGAGCGGGAAACACCATATATTTT	CASSLYSRQGAGNTIYF
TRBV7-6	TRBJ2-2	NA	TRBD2	TGTGCCAGCAGTTTAGCGGGGGGTGAAACCGGGGAGCTGTTTTTT	CASSLAGGETGELFF
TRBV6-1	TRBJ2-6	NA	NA	TGTGCCAGCAGTGAGGGGGTCTCTGGGGCCAACGTCCTGACTTTC	CASSEGVSGANVLTF
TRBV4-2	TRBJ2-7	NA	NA	TGTGCCAGTACCCCCGGGGGCGAATCCTCCGAGCAGTACTTC	CASTPGGESSEQYF
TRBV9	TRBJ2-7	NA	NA	TGTGCCAGCAGCGGACCGGGTGGATATCAGTACTTC	CASSGPGGYQYF
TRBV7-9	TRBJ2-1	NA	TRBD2	TGTGCCAGCAGCTTAGTTGGGACTAGCGGGAGGAAAGGGCAGTTCTTC	CASSLVGTSGRKGQFF
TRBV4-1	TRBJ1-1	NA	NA	TGCGCCAGCAGTTGGAGAGGAAGGGGGGACACTGAAGCTTTCTTT	CASSWRGRGDTEAFF
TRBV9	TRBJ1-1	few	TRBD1	TGTGCCAGCAGCCCGGGACAGATGAACACTGAAGCTTTCTTT	CASSPGQMNTEAFF
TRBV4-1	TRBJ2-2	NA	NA	TGCGCCAGCAGCCAATTCCCCGTGGCGGTTAACCCGAACACCGGGGAGCTGTTTTTT	CASSQFPVAVNPNTGELFF
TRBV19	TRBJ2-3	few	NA	TGTGCCAGTAGTATTTCTGGGGGACAAGATACGCAGTATTTT	CASSISGGQDTQYF
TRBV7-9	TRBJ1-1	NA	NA	TGTGCCAGCAGCCCCCCACTGGGTACTGAAGCTTTCTTT	CASSPPLGTEAFF
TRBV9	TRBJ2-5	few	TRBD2	TGTGCCAGCAGCGGCCCGGGACTAGCGGGACCCGCGGGGGCCCAGTACTTC	CASSGPGLAGPAGAQYF
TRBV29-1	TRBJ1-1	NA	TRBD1	TGCAGCGTGTCCACAGGGGTCCGAGGTGAAGCTTTCTTT	CSVSTGVRGEAFF
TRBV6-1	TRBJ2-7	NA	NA	TGTGCCAGCAGATCCCACGGAGGCCGCTACGAGCAGTACTTC	CASRSHGGRYEQYF
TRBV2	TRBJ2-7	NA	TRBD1	TGTGCCAGCAGCGGACAGGGGGGCGAGCAGTACTTC	CASSGQGGEQYF
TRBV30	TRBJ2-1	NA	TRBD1	TGTGCCTGGAGGGACAGGGGAGTGCAGTTCTTC	CAWRDRGVQFF
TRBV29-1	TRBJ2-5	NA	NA	TGCAGCGTTGCACCAGGAGGCGTTAGGGAGACCCAGTACTTC	CSVAPGGVRETQYF
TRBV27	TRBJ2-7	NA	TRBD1	TGTGCCAGCGGCCCCCGGGACAGGGTCTACGAGCAGTACTTC	CASGPRDRVYEQYF
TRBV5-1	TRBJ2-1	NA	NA	TGCGCCAGCAGCGGCAGCCAGCCCTACAATGAGCAGTTCTTC	CASSGSQPYNEQFF
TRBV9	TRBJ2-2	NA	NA	TGTGCCAGCAGCTCACACACCGGGGAGCTGTTTTTT	CASSSHTGELFF
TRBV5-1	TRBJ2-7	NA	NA	TGCGCCAGCAGCCGAACAGGGCCCTACGAGCAGTACTTC	CASSRTGPYEQYF
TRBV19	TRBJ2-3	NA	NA	TGTGCCACTCGGGACACCGACACAGATACGCAGTATTTT	CATRDTDTDTQYF
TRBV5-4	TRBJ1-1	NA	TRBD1	TGTGCCAGCAGCTTACCTCCGGGACAGGGACACGCTGAAGCTTTCTTT	CASSLPPGQGHAEAFF
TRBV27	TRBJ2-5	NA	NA	TGTGCCAGCAGTTTTTACAGGGAAGGAGAGACCCAGTACTTC	CASSFYREGETQYF
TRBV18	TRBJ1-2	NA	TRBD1	TGTGCCAGCTCACCACAGGGGGCCTATGGCTACACCTTC	CASSPQGAYGYTF
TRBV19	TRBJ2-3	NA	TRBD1	TGTGCCAGTAGTTCCCCGACAGGGGAGGGCACAGATACGCAGTATTTT	CASSSPTGEGTDTQYF
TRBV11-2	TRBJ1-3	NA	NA	TGTGCCAGCGGGATTTCAGGAGCCTCTGGAAACACCATATATTTT	CASGISGASGNTIYF
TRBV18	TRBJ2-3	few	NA	TGTGCCAGCTCACCATCGGGAGTCAGCACAGATACGCAGTATTTT	CASSPSGVSTDTQYF
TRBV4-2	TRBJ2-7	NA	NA	TGTGCCAGCAGCCAAGAAACAGTTCTCTACGAGCAGTACTTC	CASSQETVLYEQYF
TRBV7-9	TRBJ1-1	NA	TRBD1	TGTGCCAGCAGCTTAGCTCAGGGGGGGACTGAAGCTTTCTTT	CASSLAQGGTEAFF
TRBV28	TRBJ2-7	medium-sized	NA	TGTGCCAGCAGTCATCAAAAAACCTACGAGCAGTACTTC	CASSHQKTYEQYF